A single T cell receptor (beta chain) is shown here with its context. The source of the sample is a study of T cell responses to AZD1222 COVID-19 vaccine. The protocol was immunoSEQ multiplex PCR, while the TCRdb copy is restricted to in-frame clones and leaves out a portion. The table records 110,000 to 150,000 clones, 85% to 95% of them present only once. The TCR comes from an adult in good health. Sample: peripheral blood, taken on day 0 of MenACWY control vaccination.

In DNA form, the CDR3 reads TGTGCCAGCAGCGCACAGTCGAACACTGAAGCTTTCTTT. Its protein product is CASSAQSNTEAFF. V usage is TRBV7-9 and J usage is TRBJ1-1; D not resolved. Germline assignment: CDR1 SEHNR and CDR2 FQNEAQ (reference sequence). CDR3 length: 13 amino acids. Trimming removed 5 bases at V and 1 base at J, with 8 bases between.